The rows below give T cell receptor beta chains drawn from one sample of a study of glioma-infiltrating T cells. Via MiXCR, TCRdb re-called the multiplex PCR reads, giving one row per CDR3 protein. The sample comprises about 110,000 distinct CDR3 sequences, about 25% of which are singletons, and 35% rests with the top ten. Sequencing used glioma tissue, nonneoplastic brain tissue, or PBMCs (not recorded which). The receptor set was obtained from a human donor with low-grade glioma or glioblastoma, undergoing nonglioma brain surgery, or in good health (not recorded which). Both conserved end residues are trimmed from each CDR3.

J: TRBJ1-2
V: TRBV5-1
CDR3: ASSYLPPGQGSGYT

J: TRBJ1-1
V: TRBV7-2
CDR3: ASSLLGASNTEAF

J: TRBJ2-7
V: TRBV20-1
CDR3: SARGLVGNEQY

J: TRBJ2-1
V: TRBV7-2
CDR3: ASTGMLAGGPISHEQF

J: TRBJ1-1
V: TRBV7-9
CDR3: ASSPGGLLEAF

J: TRBJ1-1
V: TRBV20-1
CDR3: SAPRQKNTEAF

J: TRBJ2-7
V: TRBV20-1
CDR3: SLAGGTPEQY

J: TRBJ2-5
V: TRBV6-1
CDR3: ASSSLGQGQETQY

J: TRBJ2-7
V: TRBV6-2/TRBV6-3
CDR3: ASSDWGTAEYEQY

J: TRBJ2-1
V: TRBV18
CDR3: ASSPRQGANNEQF

J: TRBJ1-4
V: TRBV19
CDR3: ASTLGPTNEKLF

J: TRBJ2-3
V: TRBV6-1
CDR3: ASSFTGAMTDTQY

J: TRBJ2-7
V: TRBV20-1
CDR3: SANQGQGRYGQY

J: TRBJ2-7
V: TRBV7-2
CDR3: ASSANLQVYEQY

J: TRBJ1-1
V: TRBV6-2/TRBV6-3
CDR3: ASRLSSAHTEAF

J: TRBJ2-7
V: TRBV7-9
CDR3: ASSPGAGGPQGEQY

J: TRBJ2-3
V: TRBV12-3/TRBV12-4
CDR3: ASSDGDQPY

J: TRBJ1-1
V: TRBV4-2
CDR3: ASSQGRDRPNTEAF

J: TRBJ2-1
V: TRBV3-1
CDR3: ASRLANEQF

J: TRBJ2-7
V: TRBV7-6
CDR3: ASRHAGPPYEQY

J: TRBJ1-1
V: TRBV18
CDR3: ASFSGTVNTKAF

J: TRBJ2-1
V: TRBV15
CDR3: ATSRAQGRNYNEQF

J: TRBJ2-1
V: TRBV18
CDR3: ASSSAGSSYNEQF

J: TRBJ1-5
V: TRBV18
CDR3: ASSPADGNQPQH

J: TRBJ2-1
V: TRBV20-1
CDR3: SARVTGAGGEQF

J: TRBJ1-1
V: TRBV28
CDR3: ASSLAVRNTEAF

J: TRBJ2-7
V: TRBV6-1
CDR3: ASSYHAESYEQY

J: TRBJ2-7
V: TRBV7-2
CDR3: ASSSERGFYEQY

J: TRBJ1-5
V: TRBV6-2/TRBV6-3
CDR3: ASREGVNQPQH

J: TRBJ2-7
V: TRBV20-1
CDR3: SAGTRDSYEQY

J: TRBJ1-1
V: TRBV4-3
CDR3: ASSQDRGILYTEAF